Given below is one T cell receptor beta chain in context. The V gene's germline CDR1 is MNHEY and CDR2 SMNVEV (reference sequence). V shed 8 bases and J shed 7 bases, with 15 bases lying between them. This CDR3 is built from 12 residues. The TCR beta CDR3 regions underwent amplification using RNA transcripts as the source. The TCR CDR3 was amplified in a first-round RT-PCR using the HTBI primer set. TCRdb re-called the multiplex PCR reads with MiXCR, one entry per CDR3 protein. The sample carries around 380,000 distinct CDR3 sequences, approximately 13% recorded once. This record comes from a study of T cells in Graves' hyperthyroidism and ophthalmopathy. Fresh 10 ml peripheral blood yielded PBMCs.

This receptor was taken from a man aged 25-45 years with Graves' hyperthyroidism that later progressed to Graves' ophthalmopathy. The chain couples TRBV27 to TRBJ2-7; no clear D gene. Material for sequencing was blood. CDR3 protein: CASPGLSREQYF. The CDR3 region has the DNA TGTGCCAGCCCGGGTCTCAGTAGAGAGCAGTACTTC.